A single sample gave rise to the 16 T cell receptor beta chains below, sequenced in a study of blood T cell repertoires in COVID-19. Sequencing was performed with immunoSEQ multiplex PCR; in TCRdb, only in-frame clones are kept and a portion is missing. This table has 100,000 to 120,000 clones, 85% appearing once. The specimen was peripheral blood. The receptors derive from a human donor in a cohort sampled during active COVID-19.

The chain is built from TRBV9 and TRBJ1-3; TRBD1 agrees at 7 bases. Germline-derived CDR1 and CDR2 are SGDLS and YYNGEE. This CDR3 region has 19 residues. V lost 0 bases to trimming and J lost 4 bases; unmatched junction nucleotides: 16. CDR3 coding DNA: TGTGCCAGCAGCGTAGGCCTGCGGACGTGGCAGGGGGTAGGAAACACCATATATTTT. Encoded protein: CASSVGLRTWQGVGNTIYF.

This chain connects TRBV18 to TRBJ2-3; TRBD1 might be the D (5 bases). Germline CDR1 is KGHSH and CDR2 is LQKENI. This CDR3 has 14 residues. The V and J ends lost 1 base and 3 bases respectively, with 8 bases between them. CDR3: CASSPQGWTDTQYF. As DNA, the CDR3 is TGTGCCAGCTCACCACAGGGGTGGACAGATACGCAGTATTTT.

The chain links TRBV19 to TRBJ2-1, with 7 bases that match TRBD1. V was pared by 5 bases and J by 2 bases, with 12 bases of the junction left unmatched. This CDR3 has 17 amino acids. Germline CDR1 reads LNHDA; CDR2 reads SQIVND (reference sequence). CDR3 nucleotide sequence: TGTGCCAGTAGTTCTCGCCACAGGGGAAAGACCTACAATGAGCAGTTCTTC. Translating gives CASSSRHRGKTYNEQFF.

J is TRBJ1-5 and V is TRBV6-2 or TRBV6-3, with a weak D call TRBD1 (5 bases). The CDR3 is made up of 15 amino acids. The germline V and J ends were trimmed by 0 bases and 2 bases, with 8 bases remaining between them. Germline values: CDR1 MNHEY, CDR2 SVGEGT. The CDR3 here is CASSYSFRGNQPQHF. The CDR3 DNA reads TGTGCCAGCAGTTACTCGTTCAGGGGCAATCAGCCCCAGCATTTT.

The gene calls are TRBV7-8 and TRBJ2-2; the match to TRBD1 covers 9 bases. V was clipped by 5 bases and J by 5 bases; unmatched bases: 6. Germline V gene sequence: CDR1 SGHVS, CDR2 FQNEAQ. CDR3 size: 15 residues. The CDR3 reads CASSGPGTGTGELFF. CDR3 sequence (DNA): TGTGCCAGCAGCGGTCCCGGGACAGGGACCGGGGAGCTGTTTTTT.

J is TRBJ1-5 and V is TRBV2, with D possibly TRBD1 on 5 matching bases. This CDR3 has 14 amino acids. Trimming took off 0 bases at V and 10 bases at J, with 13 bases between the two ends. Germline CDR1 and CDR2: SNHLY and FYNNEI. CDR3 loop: CASSEAVSGGPQHF. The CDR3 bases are TGTGCCAGCAGTGAAGCCGTTAGCGGGGGTCCCCAGCATTTT.

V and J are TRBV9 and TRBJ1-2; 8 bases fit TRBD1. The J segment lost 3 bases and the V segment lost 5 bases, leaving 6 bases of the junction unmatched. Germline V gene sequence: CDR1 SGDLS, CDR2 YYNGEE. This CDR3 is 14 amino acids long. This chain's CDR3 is CASSAGQGDYGYTF. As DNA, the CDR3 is TGTGCCAGCAGTGCCGGACAGGGAGACTATGGCTACACCTTC.

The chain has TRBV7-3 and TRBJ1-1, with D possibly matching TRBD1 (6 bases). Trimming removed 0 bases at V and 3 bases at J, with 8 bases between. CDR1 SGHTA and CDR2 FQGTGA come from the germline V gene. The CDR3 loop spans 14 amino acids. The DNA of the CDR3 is TGTGCCAGCAGCTTAACAGGGGGAGACACTGAAGCTTTCTTT. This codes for CASSLTGGDTEAFF.

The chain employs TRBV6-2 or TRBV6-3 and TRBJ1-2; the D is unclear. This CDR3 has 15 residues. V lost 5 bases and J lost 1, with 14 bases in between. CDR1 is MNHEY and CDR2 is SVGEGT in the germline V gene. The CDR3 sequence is CASSTQFGVNYGYTF. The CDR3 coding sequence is TGTGCCAGCAGTACCCAGTTTGGAGTTAACTATGGCTACACCTTC.

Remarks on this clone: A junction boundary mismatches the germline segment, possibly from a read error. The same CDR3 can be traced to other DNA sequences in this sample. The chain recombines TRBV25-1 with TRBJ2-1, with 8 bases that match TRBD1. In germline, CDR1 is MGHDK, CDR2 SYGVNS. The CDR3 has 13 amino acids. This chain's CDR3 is CASRDRVSNEQFF. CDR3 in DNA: TGTGCCAGCAGGGACAGGGTGTCGAATGAACAGTTCTTC. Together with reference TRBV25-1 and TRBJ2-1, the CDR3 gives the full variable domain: EADIYQTPRYLVIGTGKKITLECSQTMGHDKMYWYQQDPGMELHLIHYSYGVNSTEKGDLSSESTVSRIRTEHFPLTLESARPSHTSQYLCASRDRVSNEQFFGPGTRLTVL.

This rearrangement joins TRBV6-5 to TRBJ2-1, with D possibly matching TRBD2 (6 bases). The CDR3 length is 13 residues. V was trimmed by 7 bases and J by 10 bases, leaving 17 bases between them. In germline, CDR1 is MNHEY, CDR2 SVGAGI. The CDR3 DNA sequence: TGTGCCAGCACCCCAACCGGGACTCGGGAGCAGTTCTTC. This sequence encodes CASTPTGTREQFF.

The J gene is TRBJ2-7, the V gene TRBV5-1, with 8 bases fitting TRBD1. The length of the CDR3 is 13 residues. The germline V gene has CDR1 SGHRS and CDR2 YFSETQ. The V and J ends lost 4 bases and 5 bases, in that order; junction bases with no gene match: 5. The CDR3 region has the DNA TGCGCCAGCAGCAATGACAGGGGAAACGAGCAGTACTTC. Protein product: CASSNDRGNEQYF.

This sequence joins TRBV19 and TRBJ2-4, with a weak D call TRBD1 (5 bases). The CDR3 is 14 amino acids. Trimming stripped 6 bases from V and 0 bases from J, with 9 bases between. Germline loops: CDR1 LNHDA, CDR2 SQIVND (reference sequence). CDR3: CASSLRGAKNIQYF. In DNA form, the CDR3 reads TGTGCCAGTAGCCTTAGGGGAGCCAAAAACATTCAGTACTTC.

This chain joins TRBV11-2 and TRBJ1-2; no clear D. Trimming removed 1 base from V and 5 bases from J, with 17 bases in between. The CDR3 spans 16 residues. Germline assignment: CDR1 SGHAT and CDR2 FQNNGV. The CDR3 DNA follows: TGTGCCAGCAGCTTAGTTGGGTCAGGCAACCCTTATGGCTACACCTTC. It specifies CASSLVGSGNPYGYTF.

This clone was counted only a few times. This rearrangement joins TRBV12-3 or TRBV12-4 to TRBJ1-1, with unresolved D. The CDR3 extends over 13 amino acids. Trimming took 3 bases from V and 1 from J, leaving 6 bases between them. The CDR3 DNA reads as TGTGCCAGCAGTTTCGGAGGGAACACTGAAGCTTTCTTT. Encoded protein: CASSFGGNTEAFF.

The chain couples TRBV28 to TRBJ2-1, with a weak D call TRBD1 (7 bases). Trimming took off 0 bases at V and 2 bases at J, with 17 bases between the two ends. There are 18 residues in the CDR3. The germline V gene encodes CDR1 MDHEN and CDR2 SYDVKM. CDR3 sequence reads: CASSLWTSGGGAYNEQFF. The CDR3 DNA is TGTGCCAGCAGTTTATGGACCTCCGGAGGGGGCGCCTACAATGAGCAGTTCTTC.